The rows below give T cell receptor beta chains drawn from one sample of a study of STAT5B mutations in CD4+ large granular lymphocyte leukemia. Here immunoSEQ multiplex PCR was the method, and the copy in TCRdb shows in-frame clones only, minus some. Of tens of thousands of clones detected, around 81% appear once; the ten largest clones hold approximately 4%. Sequencing was done on a sample of CD4+ T cells from blood buffy coats. The receptors derive from a human donor in good health. Each CDR3 is given with its conserved first and last residue. The D gene is left open where the match is weak. Clone size appears in some rows only: once, few, many, or a class for an expanded clone.

clone_size	v_call	j_call	d_call	cdr3_aa	cdr3_nt
.	TRBV18	TRBJ2-7	.	CASSPPNRDEQYF	TGTGCCAGCTCACCACCTAACAGGGACGAGCAGTACTTC
.	TRBV11-3	TRBJ2-7	TRBD1	CASSPIRDRGYEQYF	TGTGCCAGCAGCCCGATCCGGGACAGGGGCTACGAGCAGTACTTC
.	TRBV29-1	TRBJ1-2	.	CSAEIPGHGYTF	TGCAGCGCCGAAATCCCGGGACATGGCTACACCTTC
.	TRBV19	TRBJ2-3	.	CASKGTGEYTQYF	TGTGCCAGTAAGGGGACGGGAGAATATACGCAGTATTTT
.	TRBV19	TRBJ1-2	.	CASSRGAVYGYTF	TGTGCCAGTAGTAGGGGGGCGGTCTATGGCTACACCTTC
.	TRBV5-6	TRBJ1-1	TRBD1	CASSSLSRDSPEAFF	TGTGCCAGCAGCTCACTATCCCGGGACAGCCCTGAAGCTTTCTTT
.	TRBV5-8	TRBJ2-5	.	CASSLGRGQTQYF	TGTGCCAGCAGCTTGGGAAGGGGTCAGACCCAGTACTTC
.	TRBV11-1	TRBJ1-1	.	CASRQDNLGWNTEAFF	TGTGCCAGCAGACAGGACAACCTGGGGTGGAACACTGAAGCTTTCTTT
once	TRBV18	TRBJ2-3	TRBD2	CASSAGTSGLGTDTQYF	TGTGCCAGCTCAGCCGGGACTAGCGGCCTCGGCACAGATACGCAGTATTTT
.	TRBV5-1	TRBJ2-5	.	CASSLAPLGTQYF	TGCGCCAGCAGCTTGGCCCCCTTGGGGACCCAGTACTTC
.	TRBV20-1	TRBJ1-2	TRBD1	CSHGTAYGYTF	TGCAGCCACGGGACAGCATATGGCTACACCTTC